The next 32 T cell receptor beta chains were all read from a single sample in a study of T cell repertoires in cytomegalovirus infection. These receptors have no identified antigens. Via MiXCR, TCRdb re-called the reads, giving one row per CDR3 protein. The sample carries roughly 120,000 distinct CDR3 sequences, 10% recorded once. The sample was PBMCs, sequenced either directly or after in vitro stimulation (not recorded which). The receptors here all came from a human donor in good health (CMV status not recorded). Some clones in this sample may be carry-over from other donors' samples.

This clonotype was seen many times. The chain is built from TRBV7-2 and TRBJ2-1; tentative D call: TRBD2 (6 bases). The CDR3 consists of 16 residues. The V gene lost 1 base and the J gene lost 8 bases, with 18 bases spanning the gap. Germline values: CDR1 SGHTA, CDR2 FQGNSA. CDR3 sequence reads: CASSLDGRAGGYEQFF. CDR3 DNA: TGTGCCAGCAGCTTAGATGGGCGGGCCGGGGGATATGAGCAGTTCTTC.

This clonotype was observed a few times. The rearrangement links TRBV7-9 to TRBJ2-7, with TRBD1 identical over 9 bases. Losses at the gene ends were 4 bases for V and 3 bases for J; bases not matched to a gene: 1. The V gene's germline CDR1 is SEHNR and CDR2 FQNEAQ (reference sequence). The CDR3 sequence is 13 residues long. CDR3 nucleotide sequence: TGTGCCAGCAGCTGGGGACAGGGCTACGAGCAGTACGTC. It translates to CASSWGQGYEQYV.

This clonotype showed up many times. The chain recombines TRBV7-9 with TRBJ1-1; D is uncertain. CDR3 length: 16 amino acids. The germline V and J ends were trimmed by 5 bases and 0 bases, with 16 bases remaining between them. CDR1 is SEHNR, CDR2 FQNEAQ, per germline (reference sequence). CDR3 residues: CASSLGSVRLNTEAFF. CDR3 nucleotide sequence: TGTGCCAGCAGCCTAGGTTCGGTTCGGCTGAACACTGAAGCTTTCTTT.

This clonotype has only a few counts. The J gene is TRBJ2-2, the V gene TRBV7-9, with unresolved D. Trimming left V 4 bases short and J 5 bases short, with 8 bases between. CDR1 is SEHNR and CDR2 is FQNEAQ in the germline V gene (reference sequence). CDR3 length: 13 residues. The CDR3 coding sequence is TGTGCCAGCAGCTCTGAGCGAACCGGGGAGCTGTTTTTT. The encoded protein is CASSSERTGELFF.

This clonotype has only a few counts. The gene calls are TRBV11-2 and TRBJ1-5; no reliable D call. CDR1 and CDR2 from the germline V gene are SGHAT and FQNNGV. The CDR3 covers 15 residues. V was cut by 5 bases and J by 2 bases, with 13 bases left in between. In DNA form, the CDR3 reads TGTGCCAGCAGCAGGGCAGGTGATGGCAATCAGCCCCAGCATTTT. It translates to CASSRAGDGNQPQHF. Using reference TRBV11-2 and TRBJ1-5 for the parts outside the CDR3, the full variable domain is EAGVAQSPRYKIIEKRQSVAFWCNPISGHATLYWYQQILGQGPKLLIQFQNNGVVDDSQLPKDRFSAERLKGVDSTLKIQPAKLEDSAVYLCASSRAGDGNQPQHFGDGTRLSIL.

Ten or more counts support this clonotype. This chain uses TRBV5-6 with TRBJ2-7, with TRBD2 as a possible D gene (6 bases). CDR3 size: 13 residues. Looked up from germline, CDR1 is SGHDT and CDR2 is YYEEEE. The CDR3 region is CASSHPQTGTLRV. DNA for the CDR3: TGTGCCAGCAGCCACCCTCAGACCGGGACTTTACGCGTC.

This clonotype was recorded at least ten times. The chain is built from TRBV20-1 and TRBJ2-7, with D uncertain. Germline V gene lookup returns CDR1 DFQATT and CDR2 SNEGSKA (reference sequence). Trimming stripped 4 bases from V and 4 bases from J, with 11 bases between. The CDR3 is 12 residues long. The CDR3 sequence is CSAIRQVYEQYV. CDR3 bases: TGCAGTGCTATCCGACAAGTATACGAGCAGTACGTC.

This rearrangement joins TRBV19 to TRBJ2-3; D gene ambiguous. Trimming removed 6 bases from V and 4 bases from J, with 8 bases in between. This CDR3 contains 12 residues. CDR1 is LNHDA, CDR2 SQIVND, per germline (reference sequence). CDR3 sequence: CASSSSPDTQYF. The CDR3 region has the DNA TGTGCCAGTAGCTCCAGCCCAGATACGCAGTATTTT. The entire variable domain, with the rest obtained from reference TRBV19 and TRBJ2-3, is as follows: DGGITQSPKYLFRKEGQNVTLSCEQNLNHDAMYWYRQDPGQGLRLIYYSQIVNDFQKGDIAEGYSVSREKKESFPLTVTSAQKNPTAFYLCASSSSPDTQYFGPGTRLTVL.

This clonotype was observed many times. This CDR3 reads CAWSVPWTGEVLEKLFF. CDR3 sequence (DNA): TGTGCCTGGAGTGTACCGTGGACAGGGGAGGTCCTGGAAAAACTGTTTTTT. The chain is built from TRBV30 and TRBJ1-4, with 9 nucleotides matching TRBD1. Germline V gene lookup returns CDR1 GTSNPN and CDR2 SVGIG (reference sequence). The CDR3 consists of 17 residues. The junction had 13 bases not matched to a gene; V was cut back by 0 bases and J by 8 bases.

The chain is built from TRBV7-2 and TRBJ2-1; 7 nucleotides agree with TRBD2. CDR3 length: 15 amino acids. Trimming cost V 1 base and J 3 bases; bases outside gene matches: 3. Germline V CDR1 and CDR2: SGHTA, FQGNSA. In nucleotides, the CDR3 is TGTGCCAGCAGCTTAGGTGGGGGGGTCTACAATGAGCAGTTCTTC. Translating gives CASSLGGGVYNEQFF.

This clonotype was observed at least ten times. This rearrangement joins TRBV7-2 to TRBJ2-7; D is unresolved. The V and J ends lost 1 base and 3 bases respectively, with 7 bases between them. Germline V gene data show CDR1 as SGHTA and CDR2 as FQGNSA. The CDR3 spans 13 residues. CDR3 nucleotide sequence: TGTGCCAGCAGCTTAGTTGGGATCTACGAGCAGTACTTC. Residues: CASSLVGIYEQYF.

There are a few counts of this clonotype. The CDR3 region has the DNA TGTGCCTGGAGGACAGGGGGCCTCACAGATACGCAGTATTTT. Amino acid sequence: CAWRTGGLTDTQYF. The rearrangement links TRBV30 to TRBJ2-3; 10 bases line up with TRBD1. Losses at the gene ends were 3 bases for V and 2 bases for J; bases not matched to a gene: 2. Germline CDR1 is GTSNPN and CDR2 is SVGIG (reference sequence). The CDR3 has 14 residues. Together with reference TRBV30 and TRBJ2-3, the CDR3 gives the full variable domain: SQTIHQWPATLVQPVGSPLSLECTVEGTSNPNLYWYRQAAGRGLQLLFYSVGIGQISSEVPQNLSASRPQDRQFILSSKKLLLSDSGFYLCAWRTGGLTDTQYFGPGTRLTVL.

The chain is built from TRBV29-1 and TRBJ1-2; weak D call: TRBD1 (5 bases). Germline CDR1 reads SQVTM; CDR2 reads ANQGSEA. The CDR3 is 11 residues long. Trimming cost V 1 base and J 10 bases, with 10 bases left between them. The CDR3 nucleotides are TGCAGCGTTGAAGGGGGCGCGGCCTACACCTTC. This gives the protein CSVEGGAAYTF.

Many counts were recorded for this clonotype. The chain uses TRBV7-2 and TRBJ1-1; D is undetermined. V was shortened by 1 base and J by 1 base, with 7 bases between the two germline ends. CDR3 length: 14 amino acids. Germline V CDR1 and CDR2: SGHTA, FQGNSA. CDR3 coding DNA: TGTGCCAGCAGCTTAGTGGGTGGGAACACTGAAGCTTTCTTT. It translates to CASSLVGGNTEAFF.

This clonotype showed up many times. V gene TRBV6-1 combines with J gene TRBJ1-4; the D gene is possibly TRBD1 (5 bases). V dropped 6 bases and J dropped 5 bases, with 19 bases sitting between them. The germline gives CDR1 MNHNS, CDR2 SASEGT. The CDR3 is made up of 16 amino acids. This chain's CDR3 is CASSPGVAGKNEKLFF. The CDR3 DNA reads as TGTGCCAGCAGCCCCGGTGTGGCAGGGAAGAATGAAAAACTGTTTTTT.

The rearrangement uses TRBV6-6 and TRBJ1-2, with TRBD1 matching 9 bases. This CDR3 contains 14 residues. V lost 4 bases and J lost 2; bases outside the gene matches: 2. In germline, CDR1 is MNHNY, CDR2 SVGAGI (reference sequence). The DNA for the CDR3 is TGTGCCAGCAGTTCCGGGACAGGGAACTATGGCTACACCTTC. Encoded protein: CASSSGTGNYGYTF.

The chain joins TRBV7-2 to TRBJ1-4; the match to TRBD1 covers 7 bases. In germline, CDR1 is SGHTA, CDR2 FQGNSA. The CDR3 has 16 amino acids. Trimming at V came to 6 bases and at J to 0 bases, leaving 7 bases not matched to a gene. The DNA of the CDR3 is TGTGCCAGCAGACCGGGACAGTCGGCAACTAATGAAAAACTGTTTTTT. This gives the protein CASRPGQSATNEKLFF.

The CDR3, as DNA: TGTGCCAGCAGCATTTGGGAGACCCCCCAAGAGACCCAGTACTTC. This gives the protein CASSIWETPQETQYF. The rearrangement links TRBV7-2 to TRBJ2-5; D is perhaps TRBD2 (5 bases). CDR1 is SGHTA and CDR2 is FQGNSA in the germline V gene. The V and J ends lost 5 bases and 1 base respectively, with 14 bases between them. This CDR3 is built from 15 residues.

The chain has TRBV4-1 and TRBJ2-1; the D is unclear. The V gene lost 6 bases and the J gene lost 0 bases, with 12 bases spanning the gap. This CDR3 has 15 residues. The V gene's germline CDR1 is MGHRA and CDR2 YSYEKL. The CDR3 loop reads CASRVAASSYNEQFF. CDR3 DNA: TGCGCCAGCAGGGTGGCTGCCAGCTCCTACAATGAGCAGTTCTTC.

CDR3 residues: CASRKQGAGGYTF. In nucleotides, the CDR3 is TGTGCCAGCAGAAAACAGGGGGCAGGTGGCTACACCTTC. The chain couples TRBV6-5 to TRBJ1-2; 9 nucleotides line up with TRBD1. The CDR3 totals 13 residues. Germline CDR1 and CDR2: MNHEY and SVGAGI. V lost 6 bases, J lost 7 bases, and 6 bases stayed unmatched.

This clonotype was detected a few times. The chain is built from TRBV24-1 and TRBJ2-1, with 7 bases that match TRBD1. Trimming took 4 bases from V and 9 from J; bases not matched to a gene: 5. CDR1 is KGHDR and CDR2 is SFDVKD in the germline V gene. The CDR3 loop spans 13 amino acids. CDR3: CATSDLTGSEQFF. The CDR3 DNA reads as TGTGCCACCAGTGACCTGACAGGGAGTGAGCAGTTCTTC.

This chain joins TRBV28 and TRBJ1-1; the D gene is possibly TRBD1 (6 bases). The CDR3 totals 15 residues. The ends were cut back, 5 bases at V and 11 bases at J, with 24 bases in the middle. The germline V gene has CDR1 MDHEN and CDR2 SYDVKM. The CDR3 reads CASSLPVSGARVAFF. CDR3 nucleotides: TGTGCCAGCAGTCTGCCCGTCTCAGGGGCCAGGGTGGCTTTCTTT.

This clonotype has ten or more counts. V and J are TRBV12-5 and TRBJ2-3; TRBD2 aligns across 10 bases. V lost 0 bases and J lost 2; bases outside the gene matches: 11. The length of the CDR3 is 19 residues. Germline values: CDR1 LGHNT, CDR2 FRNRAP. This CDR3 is CASGLVRLAGVGSTDTQYF. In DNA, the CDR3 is TGTGCTAGTGGTTTGGTACGGCTAGCGGGAGTGGGGTCCACAGATACGCAGTATTTT.

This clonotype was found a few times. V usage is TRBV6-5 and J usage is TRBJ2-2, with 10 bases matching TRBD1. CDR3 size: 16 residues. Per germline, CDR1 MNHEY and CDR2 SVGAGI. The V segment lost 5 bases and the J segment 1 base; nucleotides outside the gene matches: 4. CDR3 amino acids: CASSHGQGVNTGELFF. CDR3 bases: TGTGCCAGCAGTCATGGACAGGGGGTGAACACCGGGGAGCTGTTTTTT.

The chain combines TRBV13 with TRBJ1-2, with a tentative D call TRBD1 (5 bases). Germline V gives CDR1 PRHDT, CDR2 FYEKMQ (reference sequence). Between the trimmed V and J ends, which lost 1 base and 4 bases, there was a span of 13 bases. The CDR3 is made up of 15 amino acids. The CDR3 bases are TGTGCCAGCAGCTTAGATGGGGCGAATATCTATGGCTACACCTTC. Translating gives CASSLDGANIYGYTF.

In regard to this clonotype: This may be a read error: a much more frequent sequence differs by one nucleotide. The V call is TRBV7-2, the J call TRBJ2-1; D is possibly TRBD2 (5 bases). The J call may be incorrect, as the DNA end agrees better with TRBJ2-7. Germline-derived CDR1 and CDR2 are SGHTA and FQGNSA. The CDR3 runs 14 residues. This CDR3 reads CASSFLEGTYEQYF. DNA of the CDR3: TGTGCCAGCAGCTTTTTAGAGGGCACGTATGAGCAGTACTTC.

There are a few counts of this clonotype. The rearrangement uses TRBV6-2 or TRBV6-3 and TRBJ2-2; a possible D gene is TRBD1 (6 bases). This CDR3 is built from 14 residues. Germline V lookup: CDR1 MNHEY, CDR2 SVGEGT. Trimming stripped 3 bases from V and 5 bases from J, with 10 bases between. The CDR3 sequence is CASSYQGRTGELFF. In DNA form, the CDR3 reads TGTGCCAGCAGTTATCAGGGGAGAACCGGGGAGCTGTTTTTT.

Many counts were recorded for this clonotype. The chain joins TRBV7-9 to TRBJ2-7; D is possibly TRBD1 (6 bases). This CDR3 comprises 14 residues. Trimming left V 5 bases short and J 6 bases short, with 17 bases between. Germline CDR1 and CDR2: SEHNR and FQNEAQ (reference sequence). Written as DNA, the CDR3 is TGTGCCAGCAGCCCCTGGGGGACACCTGGCGAGCAGTACTTC. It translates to CASSPWGTPGEQYF.

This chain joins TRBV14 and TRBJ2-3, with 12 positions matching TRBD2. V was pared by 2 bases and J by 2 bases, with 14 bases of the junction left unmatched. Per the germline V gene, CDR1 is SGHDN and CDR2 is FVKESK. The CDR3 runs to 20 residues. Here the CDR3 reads CASSQRPGTSGRGLTDTQYF. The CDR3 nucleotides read TGTGCCAGCAGCCAACGCCCCGGGACTAGCGGGCGCGGGCTCACAGATACGCAGTATTTT.

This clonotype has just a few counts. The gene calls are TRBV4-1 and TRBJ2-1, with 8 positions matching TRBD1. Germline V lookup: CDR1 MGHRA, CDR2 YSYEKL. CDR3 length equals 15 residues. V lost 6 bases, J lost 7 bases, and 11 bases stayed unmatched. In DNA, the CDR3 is TGCGCCAGCAGACAGGACAGGGCCGACGGGAATGAGCAGTTCTTC. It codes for CASRQDRADGNEQFF.

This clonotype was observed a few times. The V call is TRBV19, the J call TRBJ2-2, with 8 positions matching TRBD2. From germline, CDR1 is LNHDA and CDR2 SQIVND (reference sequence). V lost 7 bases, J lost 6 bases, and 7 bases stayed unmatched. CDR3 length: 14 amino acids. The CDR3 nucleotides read TGTGCCAGTATCGGACTAGCAACCTCCGGGGAGCTGTTTTTT. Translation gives CASIGLATSGELFF.

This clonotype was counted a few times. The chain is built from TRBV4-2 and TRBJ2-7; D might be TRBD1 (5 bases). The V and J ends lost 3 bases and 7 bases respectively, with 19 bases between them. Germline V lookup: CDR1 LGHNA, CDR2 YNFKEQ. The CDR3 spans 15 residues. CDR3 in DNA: TGTGCCAGCAGCCAGGAACAGATGGGGCAAGTGGAGCAGTACTTC. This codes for CASSQEQMGQVEQYF.